The 32 T cell receptor beta chains reported below all come from one sample, sequenced in a study of identifying expanded T cells in peripheral blood. TCRdb's table, derived via immunoSEQ multiplex PCR, lists solely in-frame clones and lacks some. There are more than 95,000 clones in the sample; approximately 88% occur only once, and about 3.1% lies in the top ten. Sequencing was performed on blood. Every receptor here comes from a person aged 18 to 75 in good health.

The rearrangement links TRBV6-1 to TRBJ1-2, with D unclear. The V gene lost 1 base and the J gene lost 3 bases, with 12 bases spanning the gap. Germline-derived CDR1 and CDR2 are MNHNS and SASEGT. The CDR3 is 15 amino acids. CDR3 region: CASSEENQVYYGYTF. Here the CDR3 DNA reads TGTGCCAGCAGTGAAGAAAATCAGGTATACTATGGCTACACCTTC.

The rearrangement uses TRBV4-1 and TRBJ2-5; 14 positions match TRBD2. V lost 4 bases and J lost 2; bases outside the gene matches: 6. Germline assignment: CDR1 MGHRA and CDR2 YSYEKL. The CDR3 is made up of 17 amino acids. CDR3 in amino acids: CASSRGTSGGPQETQYF. DNA for the CDR3: TGCGCCAGCAGCCGCGGGACTAGCGGGGGACCACAAGAGACCCAGTACTTC.

This clone was detected a few times. This sequence joins TRBV6-1 and TRBJ2-3; TRBD1 matches 7 bases. Germline V gene data show CDR1 as MNHNS and CDR2 as SASEGT. This CDR3 has 15 amino acids. V dropped 3 bases and J dropped 2; count of bases not matched to a gene: 5. As DNA, the CDR3 is TGTGCCAGCAGTGAGCTAACAGGGGCCACAGATACGCAGTATTTT. Its translation: CASSELTGATDTQYF.

The sample holds one count of this clone. This chain links TRBV2 with TRBJ1-3; 7 nucleotides agree with TRBD1. In germline, CDR1 is SNHLY, CDR2 FYNNEI. The CDR3 is made up of 14 amino acids. The junction had 0 bases not matched to a gene; V was cut back by 4 bases and J by 0 bases. CDR3 coding DNA: TGTGCCAGCAGTGCAGGGGGCTCTGGAAACACCATATATTTT. This gives the protein CASSAGGSGNTIYF.

J is TRBJ1-1 and V is TRBV4-1; tentatively, D is TRBD1 (6 bases). Between the trimmed V and J ends, which lost 6 bases and 0 bases, there was a span of 32 bases. CDR3 length equals 21 residues. Germline lookup yields CDR1 MGHRA and CDR2 YSYEKL. CDR3 bases: TGCGCCAGCAGACAAAGGCCTTCTTTAATTGGGGGGCGGGACATGAACACTGAAGCTTTCTTT. It specifies CASRQRPSLIGGRDMNTEAFF.

The V call is TRBV7-8, the J call TRBJ1-1; D is unclear. From germline, CDR1 is SGHVS and CDR2 FQNEAQ. The V end lost 5 bases, the J end lost 12 bases, and 19 bases lay between the germline ends. The CDR3 covers 13 residues. CDR3 sequence reads: CASSPHQDGRSFF. The CDR3 DNA reads TGTGCCAGCAGCCCCCATCAAGATGGGCGGTCTTTCTTT.

The chain links TRBV14 to TRBJ2-3; maybe TRBD2 (6 bases). CDR3 length: 16 amino acids. V lost 2 bases and J lost 2, with 14 bases in between. Per the germline V gene, CDR1 is SGHDN and CDR2 is FVKESK. CDR3 DNA sequence: TGTGCCAGCAGCCAATATGTCGGGGGATTCACAGATACGCAGTATTTT. It codes for CASSQYVGGFTDTQYF.

The sample holds one count of this clone. The V call is TRBV7-9, the J call TRBJ2-7; TRBD2 might be the D (7 bases). Trimming took off 3 bases at V and 3 bases at J, with 21 bases between the two ends. Per germline, CDR1 SEHNR and CDR2 FQNEAQ (reference sequence). This CDR3 comprises 17 residues. CDR3 sequence (DNA): TGTGCCAGCAGCTTGGGAGAGGCGGGGGCCCATTTCTACGAGCAGTACTTC. As protein: CASSLGEAGAHFYEQYF.

The V gene is TRBV7-2, the J gene TRBJ1-6; TRBD1 aligns across 8 bases. The CDR3 has 16 residues. Germline CDR1 is SGHTA and CDR2 is FQGNSA. The V and J ends lost 5 bases and 7 bases, in that order; junction bases with no gene match: 10. The DNA of the CDR3 is TGTGCCAGCAGCCAGAGATGGGACAGGATGAATTCACCCCTCCACTTT. Amino acids: CASSQRWDRMNSPLHF.

Written as DNA, the CDR3 is TGTGCCAGCAGTGAAAGGGGGCGAAATTTCAATGAGCAGTTCTTC. Its translation: CASSERGRNFNEQFF. V usage is TRBV6-1 and J usage is TRBJ2-1, with 7 positions matching TRBD1. CDR1 and CDR2 (germline): MNHNS, SASEGT. Trimming at V came to 2 bases and at J to 6 bases, leaving 7 bases not matched to a gene. The CDR3 covers 15 residues.

The chain combines TRBV6-5 with TRBJ1-1, with 7 bases aligning to TRBD1. Germline V gives CDR1 MNHEY, CDR2 SVGAGI. V trimming: 6 bases; J trimming: 1 base; junction bases outside the gene matches: 5. The CDR3 length is 14 residues. The CDR3 is CASRNRGTNTEAFF. The CDR3 region has the DNA TGTGCCAGCAGAAACAGGGGAACGAACACTGAAGCTTTCTTT.

The chain recombines TRBV19 with TRBJ2-7, with TRBD1 matching 8 bases. This CDR3 contains 15 residues. Looked up from germline, CDR1 is LNHDA and CDR2 is SQIVND (reference sequence). J was trimmed by 3 bases and V by 1 base; bases with no gene match: 5. CDR3 region: CASSIGTGGGYEQYF. For the CDR3, the DNA is TGTGCCAGTAGTATAGGTACAGGGGGAGGCTACGAGCAGTACTTC.

This chain uses TRBV4-3 with TRBJ2-2; 8 bases agree with TRBD1. Trimming took 4 bases from V and 1 from J; bases not matched to a gene: 11. This CDR3 contains 18 residues. Looked up from germline, CDR1 is LGHNA and CDR2 is YSLEER. CDR3 residues: CASSPETTGTGNTGELFF. DNA of the CDR3: TGCGCCAGCAGCCCGGAGACCACCGGGACAGGGAACACCGGGGAGCTGTTTTTT.

The chain joins TRBV6-5 to TRBJ1-2; TRBD1 matches at 9 bases. The CDR3 is made up of 12 amino acids. The ends lost 5 bases at V and 7 bases at J; junction bases unmatched: 2. Germline lookup yields CDR1 MNHEY and CDR2 SVGAGI. DNA of the CDR3: TGTGCCAGCAGTCGACAGGGGGGTGGCTACACCTTC. It translates to CASSRQGGGYTF.

This clone was picked up many times. V is TRBV14 and J is TRBJ1-6; no reliable D call. The V end was cut by 4 bases, the J end by 7 bases, with 8 bases between. The CDR3 is 13 residues long. Germline V gene sequence: CDR1 SGHDN, CDR2 FVKESK. The CDR3 DNA follows: TGTGCCAGCAGCCCCTTCGTAAATTCACCCCTCCACTTT. Translated: CASSPFVNSPLHF.

This clone was observed a handful of times. The V and J genes are TRBV5-1 and TRBJ1-2; 7 positions agree with TRBD1. Germline loops: CDR1 SGHRS, CDR2 YFSETQ. The CDR3 is 14 residues long. Unmatched junction bases numbered 7, after V lost 4 bases and J lost 4 bases. CDR3 amino acids: CASSQEGAFYGYTF. The CDR3 DNA reads as TGCGCCAGCAGCCAAGAGGGGGCCTTCTATGGCTACACCTTC.

This clone occurred once. This chain connects TRBV5-1 to TRBJ1-1, with TRBD1 matching 7 bases. Trimming at V came to 0 bases and at J to 4 bases, leaving 6 bases not matched to a gene. The CDR3 contains 15 residues. Germline values: CDR1 SGHRS, CDR2 YFSETQ. This CDR3 reads CASSLAGAGGTEAFF. The CDR3 DNA follows: TGCGCCAGCAGCTTGGCAGGTGCAGGGGGCACTGAAGCTTTCTTT.

The sample holds a few counts of this clone. The chain is built from TRBV29-1 and TRBJ1-1; D remains ambiguous. Germline-derived CDR1 and CDR2 are SQVTM and ANQGSEA. Trimming removed 7 bases from V and 0 bases from J, with 12 bases in between. CDR3 length equals 13 residues. The chain's CDR3 is CSACTLMNTEAFF. CDR3 nucleotide sequence: TGCAGCGCCTGTACTTTGATGAACACTGAAGCTTTCTTT.

J is TRBJ2-5 and V is TRBV4-3; TRBD2 aligns across 8 bases. The trim removed 4 bases at V and 3 bases at J, leaving 4 bases unmatched. This CDR3 spans 14 amino acids. From germline, CDR1 is LGHNA and CDR2 YSLEER. The DNA of the CDR3 is TGCGCCAGCAGCCCGGGACTAGGGGAAGAGACCCAGTACTTC. Amino acid sequence: CASSPGLGEETQYF.

This clone occurred once. This chain joins TRBV19 and TRBJ2-7; tentative D call: TRBD1 (5 bases). Germline CDR1 and CDR2: LNHDA and SQIVND (reference sequence). The CDR3 sequence is 13 residues long. Trimming took off 1 base at V and 3 bases at J, with 7 bases between the two ends. CDR3 amino acids: CASSIGQGYEQYF. The CDR3, as DNA: TGTGCCAGTAGTATAGGTCAGGGCTACGAGCAGTACTTC.

Points on this clone: The identical CDR3 is also encoded by other nucleotide sequences in the sample. The V and J genes are TRBV11-2 and TRBJ2-5, with D uncertain. The CDR3 has 11 amino acids. The germline V and J ends were trimmed by 1 base and 5 bases, with 2 bases remaining between them. Germline CDR1 is SGHAT and CDR2 is FQNNGV. The CDR3 region has the DNA TGTGCCAGCAGCTTAGGGGAGACCCAGTACTTC. Its protein is CASSLGETQYF.

V is TRBV4-1 and J is TRBJ1-2; D is uncertain. From germline, CDR1 is MGHRA and CDR2 YSYEKL. This CDR3 has 14 residues. Trimming cost V 0 bases and J 8 bases, with 13 bases left between them. CDR3 sequence reads: CASSQDMGPLGYTF. The CDR3 coding sequence is TGCGCCAGCAGCCAAGACATGGGTCCTCTCGGCTACACCTTC.

This sequence joins TRBV6-5 and TRBJ1-3, with 7 bases lining up with TRBD1. This CDR3 region has 16 residues. V was pared by 4 bases and J by 1 base, with 7 bases of the junction left unmatched. Germline CDR1 is MNHEY and CDR2 is SVGAGI. CDR3 coding DNA: TGTGCCAGCAGTTCTGGGACAGTAGATTCTGGAAACACCATATATTTT. Its translation is CASSSGTVDSGNTIYF.

This clone came up a few times. This chain joins TRBV5-8 and TRBJ1-2, with D maybe TRBD1 (6 bases). The V and J ends lost 4 bases and 6 bases respectively, with 19 bases between them. Germline V gives CDR1 SGHTS, CDR2 YDEGEE. The CDR3 length is 15 residues. The CDR3 reads CASSRGDNGGHGYTF. CDR3 in DNA: TGTGCCAGCAGCCGTGGGGACAACGGGGGCCATGGCTACACCTTC.

The J gene is TRBJ1-2, the V gene TRBV29-1; no clear D gene. CDR1 and CDR2 (germline): SQVTM, ANQGSEA. This CDR3 has 13 amino acids. Trimming left V 4 bases short and J 5 bases short, with 14 bases between. The CDR3 coding sequence is TGCAGCGTTGTGCACTCCGCTGGGTATGGCTACACCTTC. It codes for CSVVHSAGYGYTF.

CDR3 loop: CASSGEVETEAFF. CDR3 nucleotide sequence: TGTGCCAGCAGCGGGGAGGTGGAAACTGAAGCTTTCTTT. The chain has TRBV6-1 and TRBJ1-1, with unresolved D. Germline lookup yields CDR1 MNHNS and CDR2 SASEGT. This CDR3 has 13 residues. Deletions cut 6 bases from V and 5 bases from J, with 13 bases between.

This clone was detected many times. The V gene is TRBV4-1, the J gene TRBJ1-1; no clear D gene. The CDR3 consists of 14 residues. V was trimmed by 10 bases and J by 3 bases, leaving 18 bases between them. Per germline, CDR1 MGHRA and CDR2 YSYEKL. The CDR3 loop is CATSPEGAYTEAFF. CDR3 nucleotides: TGCGCCACCTCGCCGGAGGGAGCGTACACTGAAGCTTTCTTT.

The J gene is TRBJ2-1, the V gene TRBV19; 8 bases match TRBD2. Germline CDR1 reads LNHDA; CDR2 reads SQIVND (reference sequence). The CDR3 sequence is 15 residues long. J gave up 8 bases and V 9 bases, and 15 bases lay outside the gene matches. The DNA for the CDR3 is TGTGCCAGCCAGCGGACTAGCCTCTCCTTGGATGAGCAGTTCTTC. Protein: CASQRTSLSLDEQFF.

The chain combines TRBV4-1 with TRBJ1-3; no definite D call. The CDR3 consists of 15 residues. With 1 base removed from V and 2 bases from J, the gap between germline ends came to 9 bases. Germline assignment: CDR1 MGHRA and CDR2 YSYEKL. CDR3 nucleotides: TGCGCCAGCAGCCAAGTTTGGACTACTGGAAACACCATATATTTT. Amino acid sequence: CASSQVWTTGNTIYF.

On this clone: Within the sample, other DNA sequences also encode this same CDR3. This chain links TRBV5-6 with TRBJ1-1; no reliable D call. In germline, CDR1 is SGHDT, CDR2 YYEEEE. This CDR3 comprises 14 residues. The germline V and J ends were trimmed by 2 bases and 0 bases, with 8 bases remaining between them. CDR3: CASSLGSMNTEAFF. In DNA form, the CDR3 reads TGTGCCAGCAGCTTAGGGTCCATGAACACTGAAGCTTTCTTT.

This rearrangement joins TRBV27 to TRBJ1-2, with D tentatively TRBD1 (6 bases). Germline-derived CDR1 and CDR2 are MNHEY and SMNVEV (reference sequence). The V and J ends lost 3 bases and 6 bases respectively, with 20 bases between them. The CDR3 is made up of 16 amino acids. CDR3 sequence reads: CASSFGGGLRLDGYTF. CDR3 in DNA: TGTGCCAGCAGTTTCGGGGGGGGCTTAAGGTTGGATGGCTACACCTTC.

V usage is TRBV14 and J usage is TRBJ1-4; D gene ambiguous. V was shortened by 1 base and J by 7 bases, with 16 bases between the two germline ends. Looked up from germline, CDR1 is SGHDN and CDR2 is FVKESK. The CDR3 totals 16 residues. CDR3 region: CASSQGVQLQLEKLFF. The CDR3 DNA reads as TGTGCCAGCAGCCAAGGGGTACAACTCCAACTTGAAAAACTGTTTTTT.